These 21 T cell receptor beta chains were sequenced from one sample in a study of Graves' ophthalmopathy and Graves' hyperthyroidism. RNA transcripts served as template for amplifying TCR beta CDR3 sequences. A first-round RT-PCR used HTBI primers, followed by a second-round multiplex PCR. TCRdb re-called the multiplex PCR reads with MiXCR, one entry per CDR3 protein. Of 580,000 or so distinct CDR3 sequences in the sample, about two fifths are singletons; the top ten hold about 4.1%. The sample taken for sequencing was peripheral blood or thyroid tissue (not recorded which). The receptors derive from an adult man with Graves' hyperthyroidism.

V and J are TRBV5-4 and TRBJ1-4; no clear D. This CDR3 is 16 amino acids long. CDR1 is SGHNT, CDR2 YYREEE, per germline (reference sequence). V lost 2 bases and J lost 1, with 12 bases in between. The CDR3 DNA is TGTGCCAGCAGCTTAAAGGACGGAGGAACTAATGAAAAACTGTTTTTT. Encoded protein: CASSLKDGGTNEKLFF.

Concerning this clonotype: Mismatch with germline at one junction end may stem from a read error. The rearrangement links TRBV7-7 to TRBJ2-5, with D possibly matching TRBD2 (5 bases). CDR1 and CDR2 (germline): SSHAT, FNYEAQ (reference sequence). The CDR3 totals 19 residues. This CDR3 reads CASSFWWTRNLKSQETQYF. The CDR3, as DNA: TGTGCTAGCAGCTTCTGGTGGACTCGTAACCTCAAAAGTCAAGAGACCCAGTACTTC.

Ten or more counts support this clonotype. The gene calls are TRBV25-1 and TRBJ2-6, with D tentatively TRBD1 or TRBD2 (5 bases each). This CDR3 has 17 amino acids. Trimming stripped 4 bases from V and 0 bases from J, with 13 bases between. Germline V gives CDR1 MGHDK, CDR2 SYGVNS. In nucleotides, the CDR3 is TGTGCCAGCAGTGTGGGGACCGAACGCTCTGGGGCCAACGTCCTGACTTTC. Translation: CASSVGTERSGANVLTF.

This clonotype was observed a single time. This chain uses TRBV12-3 or TRBV12-4 with TRBJ2-6; D remains ambiguous. The CDR3 consists of 15 residues. Between the trimmed V and J ends, which lost 2 bases and 4 bases, there was a span of 9 bases. The CDR3 loop reads CASSLIGSGANVLTF. DNA of the CDR3: TGTGCCAGCAGTTTAATAGGGTCCGGGGCCAACGTCCTGACTTTC.

This clonotype was counted many times. The V call is TRBV5-1, the J call TRBJ1-2; TRBD1 agrees at 9 bases. In germline, CDR1 is SGHRS, CDR2 YFSETQ. The CDR3 totals 14 residues. With V trimmed by 0 bases and J by 3 bases, 0 bases remained unmatched. The CDR3 is CASSLGDRDYGYTF. DNA of the CDR3: TGCGCCAGCAGCTTGGGGGACAGGGACTATGGCTACACCTTC.

This clonotype was seen a few times. The chain employs TRBV15 and TRBJ2-1; 11 nucleotides agree with TRBD2. Germline loops: CDR1 LNHNV, CDR2 YYDKDF (reference sequence). V dropped 5 bases and J dropped 2; count of bases not matched to a gene: 5. This CDR3 is built from 16 residues. CDR3 region: CATSFGTSGTYNEQFF. Written as DNA, the CDR3 is TGTGCCACCAGCTTCGGGACTAGCGGTACCTACAATGAGCAGTTCTTC.

This clonotype was seen a few times. The chain couples TRBV4-1 to TRBJ2-2, with D tentatively TRBD1 or TRBD2 (5 bases each). Germline values: CDR1 MGHRA, CDR2 YSYEKL. Between the trimmed V and J ends, which lost 0 bases and 6 bases, there was a span of 11 bases. The CDR3 totals 15 residues. The CDR3 nucleotides read TGCGCCAGCAGCCAAGAGGGGGTTCGGCCCGGGGAGCTGTTTTTT. Translating it yields CASSQEGVRPGELFF.

This clonotype was detected only a few times. The chain employs TRBV19 and TRBJ1-2; D is ambiguous. CDR1 LNHDA and CDR2 SQIVND come from the germline V gene (reference sequence). The length of the CDR3 is 14 residues. V lost 5 bases to trimming and J lost 7 bases, with 17 bases between them. CDR3 sequence (DNA): TGTGCCAGTAGTCGGCAGGCTTCAAGTTCTGGCTACACCTTC. Translating it yields CASSRQASSSGYTF.

This clonotype was observed at least ten times. J is TRBJ1-2 and V is TRBV10-3, with a tentative D call TRBD1 (5 bases). The V and J ends lost 3 bases and 2 bases respectively, with 7 bases between them. Germline values: CDR1 ENHRY, CDR2 SYGVKD. The CDR3 runs 13 residues. CDR3 nucleotide sequence: TGTGCCATCAGTGAAGGACAAAACTATGGCTACACCTTC. Amino acid sequence: CAISEGQNYGYTF.

The genes are TRBV29-1 and TRBJ1-5, with D unresolved. Germline assignment: CDR1 SQVTM and CDR2 ANQGSEA. With 7 bases removed from V and 4 bases from J, the gap between germline ends came to 17 bases. This CDR3 spans 14 amino acids. The CDR3 DNA sequence: TGCAGCGCGGATGCGGCGGGAAATAATCAGCCCCAGCATTTT. It translates to CSADAAGNNQPQHF. Filled out from reference TRBV29-1 and TRBJ1-5, the complete variable domain reads SAVISQKPSRDICQRGTSLTIQCQVDSQVTMMFWYRQQPGQSLTLIATANQGSEATYESGFVIDKFPISRPNLTFSTLTVSNMSPEDSSIYLCSADAAGNNQPQHFGDGTRLSIL.

This clonotype was seen more than once but under ten times. The chain couples TRBV7-9 to TRBJ2-1; 8 bases match TRBD1. Germline CDR1 SEHNR, CDR2 FQNEAQ (reference sequence). This CDR3 has 15 amino acids. V was pared by 5 bases and J by 7 bases, with 10 bases of the junction left unmatched. This CDR3 is CASSPRQGRRNEQFF. CDR3 bases: TGTGCCAGCAGCCCTAGACAGGGGAGGAGGAATGAGCAGTTCTTC.

The V call is TRBV29-1, the J call TRBJ1-1; 8 positions agree with TRBD1. J lost 5 bases, V lost 4 bases, and 9 bases had no gene match. The CDR3 has 14 amino acids. CDR1 is SQVTM, CDR2 ANQGSEA, per germline. The CDR3 nucleotides read TGCAGCGTTGGATTGGGACAGGCGGGTACTGAAGCTTTCTTT. Its protein product is CSVGLGQAGTEAFF.

This chain joins TRBV11-2 and TRBJ1-2; D gene uncertain. This CDR3 has 9 residues. The V end lost 9 bases, the J end lost 5 bases, and 4 bases lay between the germline ends. Germline V lookup: CDR1 SGHAT, CDR2 FQNNGV. The CDR3 nucleotides read TGTGCCAGACAGTATGGCTACACCTTC. Residues: CARQYGYTF.

V gene TRBV5-1 combines with J gene TRBJ2-7, with 7 bases that match TRBD1. The ends lost 1 base at V and 3 bases at J; junction bases unmatched: 7. The CDR3 consists of 15 residues. The germline gives CDR1 SGHRS, CDR2 YFSETQ. DNA for the CDR3: TGCGCCAGCAGCTTGTCCCAGGGGGTGGACTACGAGCAGTACTTC. Translating gives CASSLSQGVDYEQYF. Full variable domain (rest looked up from reference TRBV5-1 and TRBJ2-7): KAGVTQTPRYLIKTRGQQVTLSCSPISGHRSVSWYQQTPGQGLQFLFEYFSETQRNKGNFPGRFSGRQFSNSRSEMNVSTLELGDSALYLCASSLSQGVDYEQYFGPGTRLTVT.

This clonotype was seen at least ten times. J is TRBJ2-5 and V is TRBV11-2; the D gene is possibly TRBD1 (6 bases). The germline CDR1 and CDR2 sequences are SGHAT and FQNNGV. Trimming shortened V by 1 base and J by 1 base, and 13 bases separated the two germline ends. This CDR3 is built from 16 residues. The CDR3 nucleotides are TGTGCCAGCAGCTTAGCAAGGACAGACTTCCAAGAGACCCAGTACTTC. As protein: CASSLARTDFQETQYF.

This clonotype turned up a few times. The rearrangement links TRBV24-1 to TRBJ1-2; D gene uncertain. V lost 4 bases and J lost 5, with 16 bases in between. The germline CDR1 and CDR2 sequences are KGHDR and SFDVKD. This CDR3 contains 15 residues. The CDR3 DNA is TGTGCCACCAGTGACTCGTCCACGAGACCTTATGGCTACACCTTC. Translating gives CATSDSSTRPYGYTF.

The chain links TRBV12-3 or TRBV12-4 to TRBJ2-3, with D unclear. This CDR3 is built from 12 residues. Trimming pared 4 bases from V and 4 bases from J, leaving 6 bases between. The CDR3 sequence: CASSSRPDTQYF. CDR3 sequence (DNA): TGTGCCAGCAGTTCTCGCCCAGATACGCAGTATTTT.

The chain carries TRBV19 and TRBJ1-4; tentatively, D is TRBD1 (5 bases). V was pared by 5 bases and J by 0 bases, with 13 bases between. This CDR3 is built from 16 residues. Germline-derived CDR1 and CDR2 are LNHDA and SQIVND (reference sequence). The CDR3 DNA is TGTGCCAGTAGTCCTGGGACGGGAACAACTAATGAAAAACTGTTTTTT. Translation gives CASSPGTGTTNEKLFF.

The rearrangement links TRBV11-1 to TRBJ1-1; D is perhaps TRBD1 (6 bases). Germline assignment: CDR1 SGHAT and CDR2 FQDESV (reference sequence). The V end was cut by 5 bases, the J end by 6 bases, with 22 bases between. The CDR3 is 16 amino acids. CDR3 sequence: CASSRLAGGQGAEAFF. CDR3 nucleotides: TGTGCCAGCAGCCGACTAGCGGGGGGACAAGGGGCTGAAGCTTTCTTT. Full variable domain (missing parts from reference TRBV11-1 and TRBJ1-1): EAEVAQSPRYKITEKSQAVAFWCDPISGHATLYWYRQILGQGPELLVQFQDESVVDDSQLPKDRFSAERLKGVDSTLKIQPAELGDSAMYLCASSRLAGGQGAEAFFGQGTRLTVV.

V is TRBV7-9 and J is TRBJ2-2; 8 bases fit TRBD2. The ends lost 8 bases at V and 4 bases at J; junction bases unmatched: 18. Germline CDR1 and CDR2: SEHNR and FQNEAQ (reference sequence). The CDR3 is 18 residues long. CDR3 region: CASSPRGYSGSVTGELFF. CDR3 coding DNA: TGTGCCAGCTCACCAAGGGGTTACAGCGGGAGTGTCACCGGGGAGCTGTTTTTT.

This clonotype was found many times. The rearrangement uses TRBV24-1 and TRBJ2-5, with D possibly TRBD1 on 6 matching bases. Germline V gives CDR1 KGHDR, CDR2 SFDVKD. CDR3 length: 16 residues. V was pared by 6 bases and J by 5 bases, with 21 bases between. Here the CDR3 DNA reads TGTGCCACCAGTTCTCTCCGGGACACCGGATCGGAGACCCAGTACTTC. This codes for CATSSLRDTGSETQYF.